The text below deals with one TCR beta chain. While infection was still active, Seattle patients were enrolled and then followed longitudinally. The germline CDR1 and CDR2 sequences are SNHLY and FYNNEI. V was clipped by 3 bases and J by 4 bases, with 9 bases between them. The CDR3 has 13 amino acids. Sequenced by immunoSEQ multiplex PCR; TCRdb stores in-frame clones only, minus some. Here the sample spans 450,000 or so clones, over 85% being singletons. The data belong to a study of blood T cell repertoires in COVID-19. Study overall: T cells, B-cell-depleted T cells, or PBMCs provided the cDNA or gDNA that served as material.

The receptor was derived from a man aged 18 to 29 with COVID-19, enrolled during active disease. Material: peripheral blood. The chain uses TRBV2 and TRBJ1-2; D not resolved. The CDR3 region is CASSDGRSYGYTF. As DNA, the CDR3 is TGTGCCAGCAGTGATGGCAGGTCCTATGGCTACACCTTC. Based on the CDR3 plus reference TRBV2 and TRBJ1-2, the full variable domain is EPEVTQTPSHQVTQMGQEVILRCVPISNHLYFYWYRQILGQKVEFLVSFYNNEISEKSEIFDDQFSVERPDGSNFTLKIRSTKLEDSAMYFCASSDGRSYGYTFGSGTRLTVV.